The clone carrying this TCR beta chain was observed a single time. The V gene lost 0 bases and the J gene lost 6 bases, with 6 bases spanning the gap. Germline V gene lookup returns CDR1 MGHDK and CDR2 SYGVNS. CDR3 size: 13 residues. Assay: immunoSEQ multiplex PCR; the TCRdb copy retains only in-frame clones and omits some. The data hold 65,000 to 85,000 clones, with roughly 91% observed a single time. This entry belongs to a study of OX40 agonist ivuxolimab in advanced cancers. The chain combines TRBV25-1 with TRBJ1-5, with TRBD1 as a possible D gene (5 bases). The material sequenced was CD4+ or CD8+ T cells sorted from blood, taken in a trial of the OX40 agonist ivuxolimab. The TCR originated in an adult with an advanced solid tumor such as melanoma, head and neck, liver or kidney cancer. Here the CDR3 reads CASSEYGAQPQHF. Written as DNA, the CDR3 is TGTGCCAGCAGTGAATATGGGGCTCAGCCCCAGCATTTT.